These 10 T cell receptor beta chains share one sample of origin, sequenced in a study of T cells expressing NK-cell markers. TCRdb re-called the 5' RACE reads; one entry per CDR3 protein, DNA not given. The table for this sample gives about 170,000 distinct CDR3 sequences. Sequencing input: blood T cells: a sorted CD56 or NKG2C T cell subset, CD4+ or CD8+ T cells, or bulk PBMC T cells (not recorded which). Receptor source: a man aged 18-75 years in good health.

The CDR3 region is CASSSKTGPKWNTEAFF. V is TRBV6-5 and J is TRBJ1-1; absent DNA, TCRdb's TRBD1 call cannot be checked. This CDR3 spans 17 amino acids. Germline-derived CDR1 and CDR2 are MNHEY and SVGAGI.

This CDR3 reads CASSPRDREYEAFF. The chain joins TRBV7-9 to TRBJ1-1; lacking DNA, the TRBD1 call made by TCRdb goes unchecked. CDR1 is SEHNR, CDR2 FQNEAQ, per germline (reference sequence). This CDR3 contains 14 residues.

CDR3 region: CASSLGQYSYEQYF. The chain is built from TRBV5-4 and TRBJ2-7; TCRdb proposes TRBD1, but this gene call is untestable without DNA. The CDR3 runs to 14 residues. The V gene's germline CDR1 is SGHNT and CDR2 YYREEE (reference sequence). The full variable domain, with the rest looked up from reference TRBV5-4 and TRBJ2-7, is ETGVTQSPTHLIKTRGQQVTLRCSSQSGHNTVSWYQQALGQGPQFIFQYYREEENGRGNFPPRFSGLQFPNYSSELNVNALELDDSALYLCASSLGQYSYEQYFGPGTRLTVT.

The chain recombines TRBV15 with TRBJ2-2; TCRdb names TRBD1, which stays unverified in the absence of DNA. Germline V gene lookup returns CDR1 LNHNV and CDR2 YYDKDF (reference sequence). The CDR3 length is 13 residues. The CDR3 reads CATSRGRAGELFF.

The rearrangement joins TRBV6-2 or TRBV6-3 to TRBJ1-1; absent DNA, TCRdb's TRBD1 call cannot be checked. This CDR3 is built from 12 residues. CDR1 and CDR2 (germline): MNHEY, SVGEGT. The CDR3 reads CASMAGVTEAFF.

CDR3 amino acids: CASRLSVGTEAFF. The J gene is TRBJ1-1, the V gene TRBV12-3 or TRBV12-4. The CDR3 is 13 residues long.

The chain has TRBV6-1 and TRBJ2-1. This CDR3 comprises 12 residues. The germline CDR1 and CDR2 sequences are MNHNS and SASEGT. The CDR3 reads CASSVQWNEQFF.

The J gene is TRBJ2-7, the V gene TRBV7-9; checking the TCRdb D call of TRBD2 is not possible without DNA. The CDR3 consists of 14 residues. Germline CDR1 SEHNR, CDR2 FQNEAQ (reference sequence). The CDR3 sequence is CASRGSGGPYEQYF.

The gene calls are TRBV9 and TRBJ2-3; there is no DNA to check the TCRdb D call of TRBD1. There are 14 residues in the CDR3. Germline-derived CDR1 and CDR2 are SGDLS and YYNGEE. CDR3 sequence reads: CASSLGTGGDTQYF.

V gene TRBV19 combines with J gene TRBJ2-1; checking the TCRdb D call of TRBD2 is not possible without DNA. The CDR3 totals 13 residues. Per the germline V gene, CDR1 is LNHDA and CDR2 is SQIVND (reference sequence). CDR3 in amino acids: CASSIGAGGEQFF.